This T cell receptor beta chain was profiled in a study of identical twins. MiXCR was run by TCRdb on the 5' RACE reads, yielding one entry per CDR3 protein. The data show approximately 670,000 distinct CDR3 sequences, 6% to 6.5% seen once. The V gene end was trimmed by 5 bases and the J gene end by 6 bases; junction bases not matched to a gene: 10. This CDR3 has 14 residues. Germline-derived CDR1 and CDR2 are DFQATT and SNEGSKA (reference sequence). Many counts were recorded for this clonotype. The sequencing sample was made of naive T cells sorted from blood. The sequence came from a man younger than 35 in good health. The chain carries TRBV20-1 and TRBJ2-1; 7 nucleotides align to TRBD2. The CDR3 region has the DNA TGCAGTGCTTTCGGACTAGAAGGACGCAATGAGCAGTTCTTC. Its protein product is CSAFGLEGRNEQFF.